Listed below are T cell receptor beta chains from one sample, sequenced in a study of T cell repertoires in cytomegalovirus infection. Antigen specificity for these receptors is unknown. Each CDR3 protein is one row after TCRdb ran MiXCR on the reads. The sample carries about 890,000 distinct CDR3 sequences, 30% to 40% recorded once. The material sequenced was cultured CD8+ T cells from PBMCs, taken from culture after CMV antigen stimulation. The source of these receptors is a human donor in good health (CMV status not recorded). Some clones in this sample may be carry-over from other donors' samples. The CDR3 runs from the conserved cysteine through the conserved F or W. The D gene is left open where the match is weak. Size values are once, few and many counts, or a class for expanded clones, and some rows have none.

j_gene: TRBJ2-5
v_gene: TRBV12-3/TRBV12-4
d_gene: TRBD1
abundance: .
CDR3aa: CASSTGTARETQYF
CDR3nt: TGTGCCAGCAGCACAGGGACAGCTCGTGAGACCCAGTACTTC

j_gene: TRBJ2-3
v_gene: TRBV27
d_gene: .
abundance: .
CDR3aa: CASSLGSVVGTDTQYF
CDR3nt: TGTGCCAGCAGTTTAGGCAGCGTCGTGGGTACAGATACGCAGTATTTT

j_gene: TRBJ1-1
v_gene: TRBV6-5
d_gene: .
abundance: few
CDR3aa: CASSRVELTEAFF
CDR3nt: TGTGCCAGCAGCCGCGTAGAACTGACTGAAGCTTTCTTT

j_gene: TRBJ1-1
v_gene: TRBV11-1
d_gene: .
abundance: .
CDR3aa: CASSLGAGEITEAFF
CDR3nt: TGTGCCAGCAGCTTAGGGGCAGGGGAAATCACTGAAGCTTTCTTT

j_gene: TRBJ2-2
v_gene: TRBV7-9
d_gene: .
abundance: few
CDR3aa: CASSRNGQYTGELFF
CDR3nt: TGTGCCAGCAGCCGCAATGGACAGTACACCGGGGAGCTGTTTTTT

j_gene: TRBJ1-1
v_gene: TRBV27
d_gene: .
abundance: few
CDR3aa: CASSLSLGGSMNTEAFF
CDR3nt: TGTGCCAGCAGTTTATCCCTCGGAGGTTCTATGAACACTGAAGCTTTCTTT

j_gene: TRBJ2-1
v_gene: TRBV5-4
d_gene: .
abundance: .
CDR3aa: CASSLSRYQTPNEQFF
CDR3nt: TGTGCCAGCAGCTTGAGCCGTTACCAGACCCCTAATGAGCAGTTCTTC

j_gene: TRBJ2-3
v_gene: TRBV2
d_gene: .
abundance: few
CDR3aa: CASSEKRWADTQYF
CDR3nt: TGTGCCAGCAGTGAAAAACGGTGGGCAGATACGCAGTATTTT

j_gene: TRBJ1-1
v_gene: TRBV7-9
d_gene: .
abundance: few
CDR3aa: CASSLSDEAFF
CDR3nt: TGTGCCAGCAGCCTATCGGATGAAGCTTTCTTT

j_gene: TRBJ2-7
v_gene: TRBV19
d_gene: TRBD1
abundance: few
CDR3aa: CASSIVGQGTSYEQYF
CDR3nt: TGTGCCAGTAGTATAGTCGGACAGGGCACCTCCTACGAGCAGTACTTC

j_gene: TRBJ2-5
v_gene: TRBV7-8
d_gene: TRBD1
abundance: many
CDR3aa: CASSPGDRGPLQETQYF
CDR3nt: TGTGCCAGCAGCCCCGGAGACAGGGGCCCCCTCCAAGAGACCCAGTACTTC

j_gene: TRBJ1-1
v_gene: TRBV5-1
d_gene: TRBD1
abundance: few
CDR3aa: CASSLEGAEQLRWTEAFF
CDR3nt: TGCGCCAGCAGCTTGGAGGGGGCCGAACAGTTAAGGTGGACTGAAGCTTTCTTT

j_gene: TRBJ1-2
v_gene: TRBV7-2
d_gene: .
abundance: many
CDR3aa: CASSLLDVGQKYGYTF
CDR3nt: TGTGCCAGCAGCCTCTTAGATGTAGGACAAAAATATGGCTACACCTTC

j_gene: TRBJ1-5
v_gene: TRBV19
d_gene: TRBD1
abundance: few
CDR3aa: CASSFIRDRDQPQHF
CDR3nt: TGTGCCAGTAGTTTCATCCGGGACAGAGATCAGCCCCAGCATTTT

j_gene: TRBJ2-5
v_gene: TRBV7-8
d_gene: .
abundance: few
CDR3aa: CASVGETQYF
CDR3nt: TGTGCCAGCGTTGGCGAGACCCAGTACTTC

j_gene: TRBJ2-1
v_gene: TRBV15
d_gene: .
abundance: .
CDR3aa: CATSQTNSYNEQFF
CDR3nt: TGTGCCACCAGCCAAACGAACTCCTACAATGAGCAGTTCTTC